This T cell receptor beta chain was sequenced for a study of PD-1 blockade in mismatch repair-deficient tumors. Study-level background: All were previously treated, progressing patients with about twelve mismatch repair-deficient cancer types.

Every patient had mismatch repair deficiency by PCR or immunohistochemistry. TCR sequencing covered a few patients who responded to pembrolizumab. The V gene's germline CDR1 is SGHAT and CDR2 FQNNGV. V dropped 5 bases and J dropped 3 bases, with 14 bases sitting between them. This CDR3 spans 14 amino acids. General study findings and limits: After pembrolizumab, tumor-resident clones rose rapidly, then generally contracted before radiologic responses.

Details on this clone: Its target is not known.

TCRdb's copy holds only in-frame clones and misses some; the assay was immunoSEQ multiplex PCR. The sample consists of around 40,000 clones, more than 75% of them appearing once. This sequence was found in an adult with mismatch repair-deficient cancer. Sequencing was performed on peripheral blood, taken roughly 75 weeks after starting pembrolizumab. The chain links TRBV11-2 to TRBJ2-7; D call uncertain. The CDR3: CASSLADRRYEQYF. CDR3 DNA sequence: TGTGCCAGCAGCCTGGCAGACCGCCGCTACGAGCAGTACTTC. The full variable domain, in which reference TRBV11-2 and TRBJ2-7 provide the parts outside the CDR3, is EAGVAQSPRYKIIEKRQSVAFWCNPISGHATLYWYQQILGQGPKLLIQFQNNGVVDDSQLPKDRFSAERLKGVDSTLKIQPAKLEDSAVYLCASSLADRRYEQYFGPGTRLTVT.